The next 19 T cell receptor beta chains were all read from a single sample in a study of T cells in women clearing cervical HPV infection. Produced via immunoSEQ multiplex PCR; TCRdb's table is partial and in-frame only. Across some 32,000 clones, the top ten clones capture around 3.1% of the sample. Sequencing was carried out using blood buffy coat. The receptors were gathered from a woman aged 18 to 75 with a cervical HPV16 infection that either progressed to CIN3+ or cleared (not recorded which).

Comment on this clone: The read ends 3 residues before the CDR3 terminus; that terminus is restored from the germline J gene. The V call is TRBV20-1, the J call TRBJ1-1; D is unresolved. CDR3 length: 12 residues. CDR1 and CDR2 from the germline V gene are DFQATT and SNEGSKA (reference sequence). V gave up 7 bases and J gave up 1 base, with 10 bases separating them. This CDR3 reads CSVKRANTEAFF. The part of the CDR3 DNA that was read is TGCAGTGTTAAGAGGGCGAACACTGAA.

Comment on this clone: The read finishes 3 residues shy of the CDR3 end, and the germline J gene is used to complete it. The chain combines TRBV30 with TRBJ2-3, with a possible D match to TRBD2 (5 bases). CDR1 GTSNPN and CDR2 SVGIG come from the germline V gene (reference sequence). The CDR3 is 12 residues long. This chain's CDR3 is CAWDPGLETQYF. The part of the CDR3 DNA that was read is TGTGCCTGGGACCCGGGGTTGGAGACG.

As concerns this clone: The read finishes 3 residues shy of the CDR3 end, and the germline J gene is used to complete it. The rearrangement links TRBV7-9 to TRBJ2-2, with no clear D. CDR1 and CDR2 from the germline V gene are SEHNR and FQNEAQ (reference sequence). This CDR3 has 13 amino acids. This CDR3 is CASTPNNNSPLFF. Partial CDR3 DNA: TGTGCCAGCACCCCGAACAATAATTCACCG.

A remark on this clone: The DNA is omitted, as the CDR3 cannot be located on it reliably, and the CDR3 follows TCRdb's listing. The V call is TRBV5-4, the J call TRBJ2-5; TRBD2 is taken as the D call from the table, unchecked against the DNA. Germline loops: CDR1 SGHNT, CDR2 YYREEE (reference sequence). The CDR3 length equals 13 residues, ends included. The CDR3 sequence is CASSSSYQETQYF.

Points on this clone: An end of the junction differs from the germline gene, which may be a read error. From the germline J gene comes the end of the CDR3, since the read stops 3 residues before it. Other DNA sequences in this specimen translate into the identical CDR3. This chain links TRBV20-1 with TRBJ1-3, with D possibly matching TRBD1 (6 bases). This CDR3 is 13 amino acids long. Looked up from germline, CDR1 is DFQATT and CDR2 is SNEGSKA (reference sequence). The CDR3 sequence: CSAPGVGGNTIYF. Incomplete CDR3 DNA: TGCAGTGCCCCAGGGGTGGGTGGAAACACA.

About this clone: Coverage ceases 3 residues before the CDR3 finishes, and the germline J gene fills in the end. V and J are TRBV5-6 and TRBJ2-4, with D perhaps given as TRBD1 or TRBD2 (6 bases each). Germline CDR1 reads SGHDT; CDR2 reads YYEEEE. This CDR3 has 13 residues. Incomplete CDR3 DNA: TGTGCCAGCAGCTTGCGGGCGGGACATGGT. Residues: CASSLRAGHG. The CDR3 as a whole reads CASSLRAGHGQYF.

In the case of this clone: The read ends 3 residues before the CDR3 terminus; that terminus is restored from the germline J gene. The chain combines TRBV2 with TRBJ2-1, with 10 bases that match TRBD1. Trimming took 10 bases from V and 8 from J; bases not matched to a gene: 14. The germline CDR1 and CDR2 sequences are SNHLY and FYNNEI. The CDR3 runs to 15 residues. The CDR3 sequence: CATVPSGQGTHEQFF. Partial CDR3 DNA: TGTGCCACCGTGCCCTCGGGACAGGGGACCCATGAG.

The CDR3 DNA, read in part, is TGTGCCAGCAGTTACGCCGGACTAGCGAGCGAGACG. It translates to CASSYAGLASET. The whole CDR3 protein reads CASSYAGLASETQYF. The chain employs TRBV6-2 or TRBV6-3 and TRBJ2-3; 9 bases are a match to TRBD2. The read gets to within 3 residues of the CDR3 end, and the germline J gene fills in the rest. Germline V gene data show CDR1 as MNHEY and CDR2 as SVGEGT. CDR3 length equals 15 residues.

Remarks on this clone: With the read ending 3 residues before the CDR3 end, the germline J gene is used to fill in that end. The chain has TRBV20-1 and TRBJ1-3; the D gene is possibly TRBD1 (5 bases). The CDR3 totals 12 residues. Trimming removed 3 bases from V and 9 bases from J, with 12 bases in between. Germline V gene data show CDR1 as DFQATT and CDR2 as SNEGSKA (reference sequence). Partial CDR3 DNA: TGCAGTGCTAGTTTTGACGGGGGCACC. Its translation: CSASFDGGT. The whole CDR3 region reads CSASFDGGTIYF.

Concerning this clone itself: The read ends 3 residues early relative to the CDR3; the germline J gene fills the gap. The chain recombines TRBV11-2 with TRBJ1-1; D not resolved. V shed 2 bases and J shed 2 bases, with 9 bases lying between them. This CDR3 comprises 14 residues. CDR1 SGHAT and CDR2 FQNNGV come from the germline V gene. CDR3 sequence: CASSLNRLNTEAFF. The DNA read from the CDR3 is TGTGCCAGCAGCTTAAACAGACTAAACACTGAA.

For this clone: The observed sequence ends 3 residues before the CDR3 terminus, with the missing tail filled in from the germline J gene. The J gene is TRBJ2-3, the V gene TRBV12-5; 9 nucleotides match TRBD1. V lost 0 bases to trimming and J lost 4 bases; unmatched junction nucleotides: 5. The CDR3 extends over 16 amino acids. Looked up from germline, CDR1 is LGHNT and CDR2 is FRNRAP. The CDR3 DNA, read in part, is TGTGCTAGTGGTTTGGTCGGGACAGGGAGGCCAGATACG. Its translation is CASGLVGTGRPDT. The whole CDR3 is CASGLVGTGRPDTQYF.

About this clone: The read terminates 3 residues before the CDR3 end, so the remaining end is supplied by the germline J gene. The V and J genes are TRBV2 and TRBJ1-1; 9 bases align to TRBD1. CDR1 and CDR2 (germline): SNHLY, FYNNEI. The CDR3 consists of 14 residues. J was trimmed by 2 bases and V by 7 bases; bases with no gene match: 5. The CDR3 loop is CASTWTGANTEAFF. The CDR3 DNA, read in part, is TGTGCCAGCACCTGGACAGGGGCCAACACTGAA.

Concerning this clone: The read stops 3 residues short of the end of the CDR3; the missing end is completed from the germline J gene. This rearrangement joins TRBV7-9 to TRBJ2-4; TRBD1 aligns across 10 bases. The CDR3 length is 13 residues. CDR1 is SEHNR, CDR2 FQNEAQ, per germline (reference sequence). The sequenced CDR3 bases are TGTGCCAGCAGCTGGGACAGGGGCTATGGT. This gives the protein CASSWDRGYG. The whole CDR3 sequence is CASSWDRGYGQYF.

As concerns this clone: From the germline J gene comes the end of the CDR3, since the read stops 3 residues before it. The genes are TRBV7-2 and TRBJ2-1; 7 positions match TRBD2. The CDR3 contains 14 residues. Trimming removed 4 bases from V and 3 bases from J; junction bases left unmatched: 3. The germline CDR1 and CDR2 sequences are SGHTA and FQGNSA. The CDR3: CASSYRDYYNEQFF. The covered CDR3 bases are TGTGCCAGCAGCTACCGGGACTACTACAATGAG.

On this clone itself: The read ends 3 residues early relative to the CDR3; the germline J gene fills the gap. This rearrangement joins TRBV20-1 to TRBJ1-2; D gene unclear. Germline V gives CDR1 DFQATT, CDR2 SNEGSKA (reference sequence). With 4 bases removed from V and 4 bases from J, the gap between germline ends came to 16 bases. The CDR3 is 14 amino acids. The CDR3 sequence is CSAKRRGEGYGYTF. CDR3 bases read: TGCAGTGCTAAGCGTCGGGGAGAGGGCTATGGC.

A remark on this clone: The read falls 3 residues short of the CDR3 end, and the missing part is taken from the germline J gene. The chain links TRBV19 to TRBJ2-2; 12 positions match TRBD2. The CDR3 has 17 amino acids. Trimming took 10 bases from V and 2 from J; bases not matched to a gene: 11. Germline CDR1 is LNHDA and CDR2 is SQIVND (reference sequence). The CDR3 DNA, read in part, is TGTGCCACACAAAAACTAGCGGGGGGAATTAACACCGGGGAG. It yields the protein CATQKLAGGINTGE. The CDR3 in full is CATQKLAGGINTGELFF.

With regard to this clone: The read ends 3 residues before the CDR3 terminus; that terminus is restored from the germline J gene. The genes are TRBV7-2 and TRBJ1-6, with no clear D. The CDR3 has 14 amino acids. The germline V gene has CDR1 SGHTA and CDR2 FQGNSA. V was cut by 1 base and J by 10 bases, with 11 bases left in between. CDR3 sequence: CASSLVFSTSPLHF. Incomplete CDR3 DNA: TGTGCCAGCAGCTTAGTTTTTAGTACGTCACCC.

Worth noting for this clone: The CDR3 is cut off 3 residues early in the read; its end comes from the germline J gene. This chain links TRBV25-1 with TRBJ1-2, with D unresolved. The CDR3 loop spans 13 amino acids. V was pared by 4 bases and J by 1 base, with 7 bases between. CDR1 MGHDK and CDR2 SYGVNS come from the germline V gene. The part of the CDR3 DNA that was read is TGTGCCAGCAGTGTCAGAATTAACTATGGC. This translates into CASSVRINYG. The full CDR3 sequence reads CASSVRINYGYTF.

CDR3 bases read: TGCAGTGCTATAGGACAGGCGGTTTGG. Residues: CSAIGQAVW. The CDR3 as a whole reads CSAIGQAVWAFF. The rearrangement uses TRBV20-1 and TRBJ1-1, with TRBD1 identical over 7 bases. The read finishes 3 residues shy of the CDR3 end, and the germline J gene is used to complete it. This CDR3 has 12 amino acids. Germline V gene lookup returns CDR1 DFQATT and CDR2 SNEGSKA (reference sequence).